This entry lists 30 T cell receptor beta chains sequenced from one sample in a study of cytomegalovirus exposure and HLA in healthy donors. The PCR had 60 Vbeta and 13 Jbeta primers. Assay: immunoSEQ multiplex PCR; the TCRdb copy retains only in-frame clones and omits some. Of over 150,000 clones in the sample, approximately 80% were seen once. Sequenced: PBMCs. All receptors derive from a man in his forties in good health and CMV-seronegative.

The rearrangement links TRBV4-1 to TRBJ1-1; D is unclear. Germline CDR1 reads MGHRA; CDR2 reads YSYEKL. Trimming shortened V by 0 bases and J by 4 bases, and 21 bases separated the two germline ends. This CDR3 has 18 amino acids. The CDR3 region has the DNA TGCGCCAGCAGCCAAGATCAAGCGGGGTGGGGAAAGGGCACTGAAGCTTTCTTT. It translates to CASSQDQAGWGKGTEAFF.

This clone has a handful of counts. V usage is TRBV7-6 and J usage is TRBJ2-7; unclear D gene. This CDR3 contains 16 residues. The V end lost 5 bases, the J end lost 1 base, and 18 bases lay between the germline ends. Germline CDR1 is SGHVS and CDR2 is FNYEAQ. CDR3 nucleotides: TGTGCCAGCAGCCCCCAACCTAGAGACCCATCCTACGAGCAGTACTTC. This sequence encodes CASSPQPRDPSYEQYF. The complete variable domain, with remaining parts taken from reference TRBV7-6 and TRBJ2-7, reads GAGVSQSPRYKVTKRGQDVALRCDPISGHVSLYWYRQALGQGPEFLTYFNYEAQQDKSGLPNDRFSAERPEGSISTLTIQRTEQRDSAMYRCASSPQPRDPSYEQYFGPGTRLTVT.

V and J are TRBV18 and TRBJ2-7, with 9 bases fitting TRBD1. The CDR3 runs to 15 residues. J lost 5 bases, V lost 2 bases, and 7 bases had no gene match. Germline CDR1 is KGHSH and CDR2 is LQKENI. Here the CDR3 DNA reads TGTGCCAGCTCACCAGTGGGGGACAGGGACAACGAGCAGTACTTC. As protein: CASSPVGDRDNEQYF.

The CDR3 sequence is CASSFGLAGEVEQFF. In DNA form, the CDR3 reads TGTGCCAGCAGCTTCGGACTAGCGGGGGAAGTTGAGCAGTTCTTC. V usage is TRBV7-3 and J usage is TRBJ2-1; TRBD2 aligns across 13 bases. Germline-derived CDR1 and CDR2 are SGHTA and FQGTGA. The trim removed 3 bases at V and 9 bases at J, leaving 5 bases unmatched. This CDR3 is 15 amino acids long.

This clone was seen just once. The CDR3 loop is CASSSRLLGEQYF. The CDR3 DNA reads TGTGCCAGCAGCTCCCGGTTACTTGGTGAGCAGTACTTC. V usage is TRBV13 and J usage is TRBJ2-7; no firm D call. The CDR3 has 13 residues. In germline, CDR1 is PRHDT, CDR2 FYEKMQ (reference sequence). Between the trimmed V and J ends, which lost 4 bases and 7 bases, there was a span of 14 bases.

Comments on this clone: Germline and junction disagree at one end, which may indicate a read error. This chain connects TRBV7-7 to TRBJ2-5, with D tentatively TRBD2 (6 bases). Per germline, CDR1 SSHAT and CDR2 FNYEAQ (reference sequence). The CDR3 covers 13 residues. The CDR3 spells CASSKEPGREQYF. The CDR3 bases are TGTGCTAGCAGTAAAGAACCGGGCCGGGAGCAGTACTTC.

The chain carries TRBV5-4 and TRBJ1-6; tentative D call: TRBD1 (5 bases). Between the trimmed V and J ends, which lost 4 bases and 5 bases, there was a span of 19 bases. The CDR3 is 17 residues long. Germline CDR1 is SGHNT and CDR2 is YYREEE (reference sequence). The CDR3 protein is CASSLGGRQLNNSPLHF. The CDR3 nucleotides read TGTGCCAGCAGCCTTGGGGGGAGACAGTTAAATAATTCACCCCTCCACTTT.

The V gene is TRBV5-4, the J gene TRBJ2-3; D is unresolved. CDR1 and CDR2 (germline): SGHNT, YYREEE (reference sequence). Trimming took off 2 bases at V and 2 bases at J, with 9 bases between the two ends. This CDR3 has 14 residues. This CDR3 is CASSFGAYTDTQYF. Written as DNA, the CDR3 is TGTGCCAGCAGCTTCGGTGCGTACACAGATACGCAGTATTTT. Full variable domain (remainder filled in from reference TRBV5-4 and TRBJ2-3): ETGVTQSPTHLIKTRGQQVTLRCSSQSGHNTVSWYQQALGQGPQFIFQYYREEENGRGNFPPRFSGLQFPNYSSELNVNALELDDSALYLCASSFGAYTDTQYFGPGTRLTVL.

V is TRBV6-1 and J is TRBJ2-5; TRBD1 is a possible D gene (5 bases). V lost 10 bases to trimming and J lost 7 bases, with 22 bases between them. This CDR3 has 14 residues. Germline assignment: CDR1 MNHNS and CDR2 SASEGT. For the CDR3, the DNA is TGTGCCACAGGGCCCGCAGGAGCTATGGTGACCCAGTACTTC. Amino acid sequence: CATGPAGAMVTQYF.

The V gene is TRBV9, the J gene TRBJ2-3, with TRBD2 as a possible D gene (6 bases). Trimming cost V 4 bases and J 7 bases, with 25 bases left between them. Germline loops: CDR1 SGDLS, CDR2 YYNGEE. The CDR3 spans 17 residues. The chain's CDR3 is CASSPRLGGPRPHTQYF. The CDR3 coding sequence is TGTGCCAGCAGCCCAAGACTCGGGGGACCACGCCCGCATACGCAGTATTTT. The whole variable domain, filled in from reference TRBV9 and TRBJ2-3, reads DSGVTQTPKHLITATGQRVTLRCSPRSGDLSVYWYQQSLDQGLQFLIQYYNGEERAKGNILERFSAQQFPDLHSELNLSSLELGDSALYFCASSPRLGGPRPHTQYFGPGTRLTVL.

The V and J genes are TRBV21-1 and TRBJ2-3; the D call of TRBD2 is as the table states it, not checked on the DNA. TRBV21-1 corresponds to a pseudogene. The CDR3 contains 12 residues. DNA of the CDR3: TGTGCCAGCGGAGCCGAAACAGATACGCAGTATTTT. Its protein product is CASGAETDTQYF.

The rearrangement links TRBV5-6 to TRBJ2-3; TRBD2 matches at 10 bases. Germline CDR1 SGHDT, CDR2 YYEEEE. J gave up 6 bases and V 7 bases, and 20 bases lay outside the gene matches. CDR3 length: 18 residues. The CDR3 sequence: CASGLSGVSSGGRDTQYF. The DNA of the CDR3 is TGTGCCAGCGGACTGTCCGGGGTCTCTAGCGGGGGTCGGGATACGCAGTATTTT.

V is TRBV11-2 and J is TRBJ2-3; a weak D match, TRBD1 (6 bases). The CDR3 covers 16 residues. Germline CDR1 is SGHAT and CDR2 is FQNNGV. Trimming removed 4 bases from V and 6 bases from J, with 20 bases in between. CDR3 protein: CASSWGPRTMFDTQYF. CDR3 nucleotides: TGTGCCAGCAGCTGGGGGCCTAGGACGATGTTCGATACGCAGTATTTT. Looking up the rest from reference TRBV11-2 and TRBJ2-3 gives the full variable domain: EAGVAQSPRYKIIEKRQSVAFWCNPISGHATLYWYQQILGQGPKLLIQFQNNGVVDDSQLPKDRFSAERLKGVDSTLKIQPAKLEDSAVYLCASSWGPRTMFDTQYFGPGTRLTVL.

The chain couples TRBV5-1 to TRBJ2-7; a possible D gene is TRBD2 (5 bases). There are 13 residues in the CDR3. Germline-derived CDR1 and CDR2 are SGHRS and YFSETQ. The V end lost 7 bases, the J end lost 5 bases, and 16 bases lay between the germline ends. CDR3 in amino acids: CASRRNSGNEQYF. CDR3 nucleotide sequence: TGCGCCAGCCGTCGGAACTCCGGGAACGAGCAGTACTTC.

The J gene is TRBJ1-4, the V gene TRBV29-1, with TRBD1 matching over 8 bases. This CDR3 has 17 residues. Germline CDR1 SQVTM, CDR2 ANQGSEA. V lost 7 bases, J lost 4 bases, and 17 bases stayed unmatched. This chain's CDR3 is CSGGWARGQGNNEKLFF. CDR3 bases: TGCAGCGGGGGGTGGGCCCGAGGACAGGGAAATAATGAAAAACTGTTTTTT. Using reference TRBV29-1 and TRBJ1-4 for the parts outside the CDR3, the full variable domain is SAVISQKPSRDICQRGTSLTIQCQVDSQVTMMFWYRQQPGQSLTLIATANQGSEATYESGFVIDKFPISRPNLTFSTLTVSNMSPEDSSIYLCSGGWARGQGNNEKLFFGSGTQLSVL.

The chain combines TRBV6-1 with TRBJ2-3; 9 bases align to TRBD1. The CDR3 is made up of 13 amino acids. Germline V gives CDR1 MNHNS, CDR2 SASEGT. Trimming cost V 4 bases and J 6 bases; bases outside gene matches: 2. This CDR3 reads CASSGDREDTQYF. The CDR3 DNA sequence: TGTGCCAGCAGTGGGGACAGGGAGGATACGCAGTATTTT.

This clone was seen more than once but under ten times. The chain links TRBV2 to TRBJ2-1; 7 bases are a match to TRBD1. Germline assignment: CDR1 SNHLY and CDR2 FYNNEI. The length of the CDR3 is 12 residues. Trimming removed 5 bases from V and 8 bases from J; junction bases left unmatched: 3. CDR3 nucleotides: TGTGCCAGCAGTCTAGACAGGGATGAGCAGTTCTTC. As protein: CASSLDRDEQFF.

This chain uses TRBV27 with TRBJ1-1; 7 nucleotides align to TRBD1. The germline CDR1 and CDR2 sequences are MNHEY and SMNVEV (reference sequence). Trimming cost V 7 bases and J 2 bases; bases outside gene matches: 16. This CDR3 contains 17 residues. The CDR3 here is CASTSIGGASINTEAFF. The CDR3, as DNA: TGTGCCAGCACCTCCATAGGGGGCGCCTCTATTAACACTGAAGCTTTCTTT.

This clone was counted between two and nine times. V is TRBV2 and J is TRBJ2-1, with D maybe TRBD2 (6 bases). The germline V and J ends were trimmed by 7 bases and 5 bases, with 15 bases remaining between them. CDR1 is SNHLY, CDR2 FYNNEI, per germline. The CDR3 spans 14 residues. The CDR3 DNA is TGTGCCAGCACCCGCTGGGACTTGAACAATGAGCAGTTCTTC. This gives the protein CASTRWDLNNEQFF. Full variable domain (missing parts from reference TRBV2 and TRBJ2-1): EPEVTQTPSHQVTQMGQEVILRCVPISNHLYFYWYRQILGQKVEFLVSFYNNEISEKSEIFDDQFSVERPDGSNFTLKIRSTKLEDSAMYFCASTRWDLNNEQFFGPGTRLTVL.

Here the CDR3 DNA reads TGTGCCAGCAGCTTGGTCGGGGCTAACTATGGCTACACCTTC. It yields the protein CASSLVGANYGYTF. The V gene is TRBV5-8, the J gene TRBJ1-2; D unresolved. The CDR3 runs 14 residues. Germline CDR1 is SGHTS and CDR2 is YDEGEE. Trimming left V 0 bases short and J 0 bases short, with 6 bases between.

The chain recombines TRBV4-3 with TRBJ2-5; D remains unclear. The closer fit of TRBJ2-7 to the DNA end suggests the J call may be wrong. The CDR3 runs 15 residues. CDR1 is LGHNA and CDR2 is YSLEER in the germline V gene. CDR3 DNA: TGCGCCAGCAGCCAAGATTTTTCGACACCTTACGAGCAGTACTTC. Its protein is CASSQDFSTPYEQYF.

The chain uses TRBV4-3 and TRBJ2-3; D is unclear. V was trimmed by 8 bases and J by 0 bases, leaving 9 bases between them. The CDR3 loop spans 13 amino acids. Germline assignment: CDR1 LGHNA and CDR2 YSLEER. The CDR3 DNA reads as TGCGCCAGCTCGCGCCTTAGCACAGATACGCAGTATTTT. It translates to CASSRLSTDTQYF.

The chain employs TRBV11-1 and TRBJ2-2; 9 nucleotides agree with TRBD1. Looked up from germline, CDR1 is SGHAT and CDR2 is FQDESV (reference sequence). V trimming: 5 bases; J trimming: 6 bases; junction bases outside the gene matches: 7. CDR3 length: 15 residues. Here the CDR3 DNA reads TGTGCCAGCAGCCTAGGGACAGGGCTGGCCGGGGAGCTGTTTTTT. Translated, it gives CASSLGTGLAGELFF.

The chain recombines TRBV28 with TRBJ2-7; 7 bases fit TRBD1. The V segment lost 7 bases and the J segment 4 bases; nucleotides outside the gene matches: 10. The germline CDR1 and CDR2 sequences are MDHEN and SYDVKM. CDR3 length equals 14 residues. CDR3 nucleotides: TGTGCCAGCACCGCCGGGACAGTGCGATACGAGCAGTACTTC. Its protein is CASTAGTVRYEQYF.

This clone was recorded once. The chain recombines TRBV6-6 with TRBJ1-5; no firm D call. The CDR3 consists of 16 residues. The germline V gene has CDR1 MNHNY and CDR2 SVGAGI (reference sequence). V lost 2 bases and J 2 bases, leaving 13 bases between the germline ends. CDR3 coding DNA: TGTGCCAGCAGTTACGGCACACCCAACGGCAATCAGCCCCAGCATTTT. Residues: CASSYGTPNGNQPQHF.

This clone was seen a few times. The rearrangement links TRBV7-3 to TRBJ2-1; TRBD1 is a possible D gene (8 bases). Germline CDR1 reads SGHTA; CDR2 reads FQGTGA. The V end lost 5 bases, the J end lost 4 bases, and 15 bases lay between the germline ends. The CDR3 has 15 amino acids. The CDR3 reads CASSPTGGGYNEQFF. DNA for the CDR3: TGTGCCAGCAGCCCAACAGGGGGAGGGTACAATGAGCAGTTCTTC. The complete variable domain, with remaining parts taken from reference TRBV7-3 and TRBJ2-1, reads GAGVSQTPSNKVTEKGKYVELRCDPISGHTALYWYRQSLGQGPEFLIYFQGTGAADDSGLPNDRFFAVRPEGSVSTLKIQRTERGDSAVYLCASSPTGGGYNEQFFGPGTRLTVL.

The rearrangement joins TRBV30 to TRBJ2-5; D gene uncertain. Germline V gene data show CDR1 as GTSNPN and CDR2 as SVGIG (reference sequence). The V gene lost 0 bases and the J gene lost 2 bases, with 10 bases spanning the gap. This CDR3 comprises 14 residues. CDR3 coding DNA: TGTGCCTGGAGTGTAAAGCGTGAACAAGAGACCCAGTACTTC. As protein: CAWSVKREQETQYF.

V and J are TRBV4-1 and TRBJ1-3, with D possibly matching TRBD1 (5 bases). The germline V gene has CDR1 MGHRA and CDR2 YSYEKL. The CDR3 sequence is 17 residues long. V was trimmed by 0 bases and J by 1 base, leaving 13 bases between them. CDR3 nucleotides: TGCGCCAGCAGCCAAGATCTAGGAAGGGGATCTGGAAACACCATATATTTT. Its protein product is CASSQDLGRGSGNTIYF.

This chain links TRBV30 with TRBJ1-3; D possibly corresponds to TRBD1 (6 bases). The CDR3 totals 14 residues. The germline V gene has CDR1 GTSNPN and CDR2 SVGIG (reference sequence). V shed 6 bases and J shed 0 bases, with 12 bases lying between them. As DNA, the CDR3 is TGTGCCTGTCAGGGGACTAACTCTGGAAACACCATATATTTT. This codes for CACQGTNSGNTIYF. The full variable domain, completed using reference TRBV30 and TRBJ1-3, is SQTIHQWPATLVQPVGSPLSLECTVEGTSNPNLYWYRQAAGRGLQLLFYSVGIGQISSEVPQNLSASRPQDRQFILSSKKLLLSDSGFYLCACQGTNSGNTIYFGEGSWLTVV.

CDR3 sequence reads: CASSTYKAAGVTIYF. CDR3 nucleotides: TGTGCCAGCAGCACATACAAAGCGGCAGGCGTCACCATATATTTT. V is TRBV11-2 and J is TRBJ1-3; D unresolved. Trimming removed 5 bases from V and 9 bases from J, with 20 bases in between. Germline V gene data show CDR1 as SGHAT and CDR2 as FQNNGV. CDR3 length equals 15 residues.